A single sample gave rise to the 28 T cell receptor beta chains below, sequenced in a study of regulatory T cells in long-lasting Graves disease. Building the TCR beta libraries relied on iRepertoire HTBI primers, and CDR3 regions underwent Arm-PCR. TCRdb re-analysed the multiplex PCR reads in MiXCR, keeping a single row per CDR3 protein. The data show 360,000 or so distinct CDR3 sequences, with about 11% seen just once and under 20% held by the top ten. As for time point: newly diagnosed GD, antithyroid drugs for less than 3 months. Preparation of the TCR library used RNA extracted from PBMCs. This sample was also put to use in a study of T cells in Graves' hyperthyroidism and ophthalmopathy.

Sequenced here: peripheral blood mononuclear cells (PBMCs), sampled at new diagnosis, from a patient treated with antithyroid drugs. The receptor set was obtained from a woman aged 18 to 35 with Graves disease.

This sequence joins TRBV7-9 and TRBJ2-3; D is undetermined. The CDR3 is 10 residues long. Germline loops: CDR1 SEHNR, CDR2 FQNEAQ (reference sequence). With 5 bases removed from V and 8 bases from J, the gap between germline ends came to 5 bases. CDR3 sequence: CASSAGTQYF. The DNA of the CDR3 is TGTGCCAGCAGCGCCGGTACGCAGTATTTT.

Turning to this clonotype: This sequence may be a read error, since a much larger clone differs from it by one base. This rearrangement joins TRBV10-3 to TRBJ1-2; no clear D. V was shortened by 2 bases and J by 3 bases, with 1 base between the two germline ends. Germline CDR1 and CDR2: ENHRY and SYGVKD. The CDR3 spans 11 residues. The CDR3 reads CAISEDYGYTF. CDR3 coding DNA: TGTGCCATCAGTGAGGACTATGGCTACACCTTC.

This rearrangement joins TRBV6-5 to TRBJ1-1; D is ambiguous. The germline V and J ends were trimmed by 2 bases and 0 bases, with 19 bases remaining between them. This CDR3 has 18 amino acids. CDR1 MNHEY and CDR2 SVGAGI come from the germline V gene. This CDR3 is CASSYLQFSTGMNTEAFF. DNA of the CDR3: TGTGCCAGCAGTTACCTTCAGTTTTCGACGGGGATGAACACTGAAGCTTTCTTT.

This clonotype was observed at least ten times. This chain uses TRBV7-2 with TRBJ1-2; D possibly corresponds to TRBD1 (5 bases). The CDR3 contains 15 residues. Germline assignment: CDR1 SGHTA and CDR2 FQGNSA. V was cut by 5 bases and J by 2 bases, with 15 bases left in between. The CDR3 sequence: CASSPSLGLNYGYTF. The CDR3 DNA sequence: TGTGCCAGCAGCCCGTCCCTGGGACTCAACTATGGCTACACCTTC. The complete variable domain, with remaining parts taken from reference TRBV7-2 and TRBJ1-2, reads GAGVSQSPSNKVTEKGKDVELRCDPISGHTALYWYRQSLGQGLEFLIYFQGNSAPDKSGLPSDRFSAERTGGSVSTLTIQRTQQEDSAVYLCASSPSLGLNYGYTFGSGTRLTVV.

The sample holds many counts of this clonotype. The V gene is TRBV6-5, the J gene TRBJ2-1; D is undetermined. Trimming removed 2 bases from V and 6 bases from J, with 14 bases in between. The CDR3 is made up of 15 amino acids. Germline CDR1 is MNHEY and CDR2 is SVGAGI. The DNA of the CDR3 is TGTGCCAGCAGTTACAGGATAGGTCCAGGCAATGAGCAGTTCTTC. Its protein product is CASSYRIGPGNEQFF.

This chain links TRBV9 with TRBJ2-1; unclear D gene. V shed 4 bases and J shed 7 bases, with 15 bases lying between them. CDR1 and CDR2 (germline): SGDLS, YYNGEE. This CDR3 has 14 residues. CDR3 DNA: TGTGCCAGCAGCCCCAGCCGACTCGAGAATGAGCAGTTCTTC. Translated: CASSPSRLENEQFF.

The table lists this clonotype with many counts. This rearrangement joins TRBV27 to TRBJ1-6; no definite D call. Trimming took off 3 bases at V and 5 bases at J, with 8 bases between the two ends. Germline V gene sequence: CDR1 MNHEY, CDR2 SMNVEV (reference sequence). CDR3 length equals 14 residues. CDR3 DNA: TGTGCCAGCAGTTTTTGGACCAATAATTCACCCCTCCACTTT. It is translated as CASSFWTNNSPLHF.

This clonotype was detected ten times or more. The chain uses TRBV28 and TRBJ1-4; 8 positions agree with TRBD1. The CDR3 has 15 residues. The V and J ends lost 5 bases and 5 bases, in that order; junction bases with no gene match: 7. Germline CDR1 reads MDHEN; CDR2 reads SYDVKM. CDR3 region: CASSLPGQENEKLFF. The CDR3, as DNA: TGTGCCAGCAGTCTCCCGGGACAGGAAAATGAAAAACTGTTTTTT.

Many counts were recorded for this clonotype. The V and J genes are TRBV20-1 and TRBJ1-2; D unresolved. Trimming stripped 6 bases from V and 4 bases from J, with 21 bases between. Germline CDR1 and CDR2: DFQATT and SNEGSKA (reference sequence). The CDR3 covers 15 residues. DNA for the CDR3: TGCAGTGCACGGTCGGGCGGATCCGAGATCTATGGCTACACCTTC. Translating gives CSARSGGSEIYGYTF.

The CDR3 nucleotides read TGTGCCAGTAGTATATGGGGGCCTGGCACTGAAGCTTTCTTT. As protein: CASSIWGPGTEAFF. The chain uses TRBV19 and TRBJ1-1, with D tentatively TRBD1 (6 bases). The CDR3 is 14 residues long. Deletions cut 2 bases from V and 4 bases from J, with 11 bases between. The germline V gene has CDR1 LNHDA and CDR2 SQIVND (reference sequence).

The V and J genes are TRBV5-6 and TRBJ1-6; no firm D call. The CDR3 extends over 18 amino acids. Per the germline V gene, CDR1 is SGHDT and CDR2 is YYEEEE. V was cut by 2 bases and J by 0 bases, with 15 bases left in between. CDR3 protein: CASSLGISHSSYNSPLHF. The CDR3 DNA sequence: TGTGCCAGCAGCTTAGGGATATCCCACAGCTCCTATAATTCACCCCTCCACTTT.

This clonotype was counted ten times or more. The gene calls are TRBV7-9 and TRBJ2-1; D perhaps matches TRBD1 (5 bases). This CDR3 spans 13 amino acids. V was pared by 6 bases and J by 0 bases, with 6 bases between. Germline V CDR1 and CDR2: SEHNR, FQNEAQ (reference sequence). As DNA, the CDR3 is TGTGCCAGCAGTCAGGGCTCCTACAATGAGCAGTTCTTC. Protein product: CASSQGSYNEQFF.

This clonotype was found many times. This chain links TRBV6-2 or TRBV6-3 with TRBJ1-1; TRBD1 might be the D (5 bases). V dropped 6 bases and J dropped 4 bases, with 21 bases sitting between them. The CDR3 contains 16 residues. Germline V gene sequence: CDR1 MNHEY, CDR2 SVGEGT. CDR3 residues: CASSHGGPGVSTEAFF. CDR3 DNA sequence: TGTGCCAGCAGCCACGGGGGTCCTGGAGTAAGCACTGAAGCTTTCTTT.

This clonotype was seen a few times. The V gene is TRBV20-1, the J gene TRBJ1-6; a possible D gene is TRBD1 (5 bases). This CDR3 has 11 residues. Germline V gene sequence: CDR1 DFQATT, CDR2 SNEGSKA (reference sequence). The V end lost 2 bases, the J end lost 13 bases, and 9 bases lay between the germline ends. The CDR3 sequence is CSARPGTPLHF. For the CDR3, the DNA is TGCAGTGCTAGACCCGGGACGCCCCTCCACTTT.

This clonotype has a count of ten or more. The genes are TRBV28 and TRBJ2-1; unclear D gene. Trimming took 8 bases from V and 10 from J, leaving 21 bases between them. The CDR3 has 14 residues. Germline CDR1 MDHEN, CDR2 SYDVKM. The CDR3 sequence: CASSGPPKGSEQFF. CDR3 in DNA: TGTGCCAGCTCCGGACCGCCGAAGGGTAGCGAGCAGTTCTTC.

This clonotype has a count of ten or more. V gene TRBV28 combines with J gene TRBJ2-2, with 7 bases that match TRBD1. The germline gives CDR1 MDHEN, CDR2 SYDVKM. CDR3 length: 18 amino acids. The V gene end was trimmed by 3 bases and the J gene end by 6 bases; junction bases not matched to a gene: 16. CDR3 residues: CASSFPTGQAMGSGELFF. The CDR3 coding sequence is TGTGCCAGCAGTTTTCCGACTGGACAGGCCATGGGCTCCGGGGAGCTGTTTTTT.

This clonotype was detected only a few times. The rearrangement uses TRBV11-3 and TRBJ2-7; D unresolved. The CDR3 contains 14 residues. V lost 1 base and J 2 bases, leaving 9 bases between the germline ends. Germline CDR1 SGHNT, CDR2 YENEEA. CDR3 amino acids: CASSLGPPPYEQYF. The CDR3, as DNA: TGTGCCAGCAGCTTAGGACCCCCTCCCTACGAGCAGTACTTC.

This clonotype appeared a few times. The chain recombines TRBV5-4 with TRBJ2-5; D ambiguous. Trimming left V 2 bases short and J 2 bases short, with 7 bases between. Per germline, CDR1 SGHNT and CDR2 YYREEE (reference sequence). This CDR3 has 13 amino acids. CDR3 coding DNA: TGTGCCAGCAGCTTTTTCTTACAAGAGACCCAGTACTTC. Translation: CASSFFLQETQYF.

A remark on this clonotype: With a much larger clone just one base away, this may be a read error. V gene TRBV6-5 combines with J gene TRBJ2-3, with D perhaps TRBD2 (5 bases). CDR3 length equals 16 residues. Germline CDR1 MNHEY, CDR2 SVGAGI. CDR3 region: CASSYSYGVSTDMQYF. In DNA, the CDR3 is TGTGCCAGCAGTTACTCGTACGGGGTCAGCACAGATATGCAGTATTTT.

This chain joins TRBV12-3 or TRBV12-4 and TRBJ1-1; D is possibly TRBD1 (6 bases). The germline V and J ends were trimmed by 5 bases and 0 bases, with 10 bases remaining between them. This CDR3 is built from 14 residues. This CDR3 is CASSTTGLNTEAFF. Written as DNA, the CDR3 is TGTGCCAGCAGTACGACAGGACTGAACACTGAAGCTTTCTTT.

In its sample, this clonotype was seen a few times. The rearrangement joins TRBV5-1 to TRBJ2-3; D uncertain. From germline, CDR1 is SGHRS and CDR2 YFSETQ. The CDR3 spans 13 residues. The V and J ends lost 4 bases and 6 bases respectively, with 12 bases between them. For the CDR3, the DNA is TGCGCCAGCAGCCTACTCCTTATGGATACGCAGTATTTT. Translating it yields CASSLLLMDTQYF.

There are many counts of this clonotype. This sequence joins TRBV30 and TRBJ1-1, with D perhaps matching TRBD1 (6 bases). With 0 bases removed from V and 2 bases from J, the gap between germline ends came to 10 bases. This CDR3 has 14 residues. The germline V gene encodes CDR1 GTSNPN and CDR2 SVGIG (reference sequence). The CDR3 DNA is TGTGCCTGGAGTGTACGGGGGGCTAACACTGAAGCTTTCTTT. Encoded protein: CAWSVRGANTEAFF.

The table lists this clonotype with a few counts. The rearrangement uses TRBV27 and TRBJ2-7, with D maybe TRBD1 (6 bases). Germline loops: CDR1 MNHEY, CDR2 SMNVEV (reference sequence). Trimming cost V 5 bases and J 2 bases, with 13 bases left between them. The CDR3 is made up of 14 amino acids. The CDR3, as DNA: TGTGCCAGCAGTCCTTGGACAGTCCCCTACGAGCAGTACTTC. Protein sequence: CASSPWTVPYEQYF.

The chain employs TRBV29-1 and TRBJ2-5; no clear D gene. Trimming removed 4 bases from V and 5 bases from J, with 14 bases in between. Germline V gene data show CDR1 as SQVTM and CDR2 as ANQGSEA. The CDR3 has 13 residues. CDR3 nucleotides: TGCAGCGTTGGGCGGCGCTCCGGGGAGACCCAGTACTTC. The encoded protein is CSVGRRSGETQYF.

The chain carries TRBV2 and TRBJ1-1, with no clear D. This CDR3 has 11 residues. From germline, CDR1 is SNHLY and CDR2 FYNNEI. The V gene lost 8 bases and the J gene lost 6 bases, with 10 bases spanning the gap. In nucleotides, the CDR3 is TGTGCCAGCCGATATGGGTCTGAAGCTTTCTTT. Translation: CASRYGSEAFF. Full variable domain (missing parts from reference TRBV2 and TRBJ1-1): EPEVTQTPSHQVTQMGQEVILRCVPISNHLYFYWYRQILGQKVEFLVSFYNNEISEKSEIFDDQFSVERPDGSNFTLKIRSTKLEDSAMYFCASRYGSEAFFGQGTRLTVV.

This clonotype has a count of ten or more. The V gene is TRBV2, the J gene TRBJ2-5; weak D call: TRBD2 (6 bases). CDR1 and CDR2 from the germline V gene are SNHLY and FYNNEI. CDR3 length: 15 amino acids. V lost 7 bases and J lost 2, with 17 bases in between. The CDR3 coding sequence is TGTGCCAGCACGGCCCATGGGGCGGGACAAGAGACCCAGTACTTC. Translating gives CASTAHGAGQETQYF.

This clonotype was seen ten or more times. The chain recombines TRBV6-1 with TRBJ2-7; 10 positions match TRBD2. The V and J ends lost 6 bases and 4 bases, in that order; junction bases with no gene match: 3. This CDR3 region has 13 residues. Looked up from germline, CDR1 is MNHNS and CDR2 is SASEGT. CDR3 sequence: CASSPSGGYEQYV. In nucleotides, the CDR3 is TGTGCCAGCAGCCCTAGCGGGGGATACGAGCAGTACGTC.

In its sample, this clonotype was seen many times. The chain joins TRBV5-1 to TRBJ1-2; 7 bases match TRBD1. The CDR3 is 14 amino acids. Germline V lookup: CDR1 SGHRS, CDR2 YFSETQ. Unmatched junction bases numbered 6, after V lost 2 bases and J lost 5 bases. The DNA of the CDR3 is TGCGCCAGCAGCTTCGGGACAGAGAATTATGGCTACACCTTC. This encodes CASSFGTENYGYTF.